This is a list of T cell receptor beta chains from one sample in a study of blood T cell repertoires in COVID-19. Sequenced by immunoSEQ multiplex PCR; TCRdb stores in-frame clones only, minus some. The sample includes 240,000 or so clones, about 84% of them seen just once. Input material: PBMCs or T cells enriched from blood (not recorded which). These receptors were taken from a woman between 50 and 59 years old who had recovered from COVID-19. Each CDR3 is given with its conserved first and last residue. Fields, in order: CDR3 length, clone size, D gene, J gene, V gene, CDR3 protein, CDR3 DNA. The D gene is left open where the match is weak. Size values are once, few and many counts, or a class for expanded clones, and some rows have none.

>15|.|.|TRBJ2-7|TRBV4-2
CASSQDRQGTGEQYF
TGTGCCAGCAGCCAAGATAGGCAGGGTACGGGCGAGCAGTACTTC
>14|.|.|TRBJ2-1|TRBV7-9
CASSLGPYGNEQFF
TGTGCCAGCAGCTTAGGGCCTTACGGGAATGAGCAGTTCTTC
>13|.|TRBD2|TRBJ2-3|TRBV7-3
CASSPTSGQGQYF
TGTGCCAGCAGCCCGACTAGCGGGCAGGGGCAGTATTTT
>12|.|.|TRBJ1-1|TRBV5-5
CASSPRGAEAFF
TGTGCCAGCAGCCCTAGAGGCGCTGAAGCTTTCTTT
>14|.|TRBD1|TRBJ2-7|TRBV11-3
CASKYGTGVYEQYF
TGTGCCAGCAAATATGGGACAGGGGTCTACGAGCAGTACTTC
>12|once|.|TRBJ2-5|TRBV29-1
CSVDPVQETQYF
TGCAGCGTTGACCCGGTACAAGAGACCCAGTACTTC
>12|.|TRBD1|TRBJ1-2|TRBV27
CASRTGGWGYTF
TGTGCCAGCAGAACAGGGGGCTGGGGCTACACCTTC
>17|.|TRBD1|TRBJ2-1|TRBV28
CASRDRGYTISYNEQFF
TGTGCCAGCAGGGACAGGGGGTATACTATCTCCTACAATGAGCAGTTCTTC
>16|.|TRBD2|TRBJ2-1|TRBV9
CASSLGLAGGTNEQFF
TGTGCCAGCAGCTTGGGACTAGCGGGGGGCACGAATGAGCAGTTCTTC
>16|.|TRBD2|TRBJ2-7|TRBV7-2
CASSLVGGVRSYEQYF
TGTGCCAGCAGCTTAGTTGGGGGGGTAAGGTCCTACGAGCAGTACTTC
>14|.|TRBD1|TRBJ1-6|TRBV5-6
CASRAGGPNSPLHF
TGTGCCAGCAGGGCAGGGGGACCAAATTCACCCCTCCACTTT
>14|.|TRBD1|TRBJ2-5|TRBV19
CASRDRSGQETQYF
TGTGCCAGTAGGGACAGGTCTGGCCAAGAGACCCAGTACTTC
>15|.|.|TRBJ2-5|TRBV7-9
CASSNSEGTTETQYF
TGTGCCAGCAGCAACTCCGAGGGGACAACCGAGACCCAGTACTTC
>15|.|.|TRBJ1-3|TRBV2
CASSEDVRSGNTIYF
TGTGCCAGCAGTGAAGACGTTAGGAGTGGAAACACCATATATTTT
>15|.|.|TRBJ2-5|TRBV6-2/TRBV6-3
CASSTQGPSRGTQYF
TGTGCCAGCAGTACCCAGGGGCCGTCACGGGGGACCCAGTACTTC
>15|.|.|TRBJ2-7|TRBV4-1
CASSQLTGRSYEQYF
TGCGCCAGCAGCCAATTGACTGGCAGATCCTACGAGCAGTACTTC
>15|.|TRBD1|TRBJ1-1|TRBV11-2
CASSSKDRERTEAFF
TGTGCCAGCAGCTCTAAAGACAGGGAAAGGACTGAAGCTTTCTTT
>13|.|TRBD1|TRBJ1-1|TRBV5-1
CASSSTRDSEAFF
TGCGCCAGCAGCTCGACAAGGGACAGTGAAGCTTTCTTT
>16|once|TRBD1|TRBJ1-3|TRBV28
CASSYKGQRSGNTIYF
TGTGCCAGCAGTTATAAGGGACAGCGCTCTGGAAACACCATATATTTT
>15|.|TRBD1|TRBJ1-1|TRBV30
CAWSVRGQGEREAFF
TGTGCCTGGAGTGTCCGGGGACAGGGGGAGAGGGAAGCTTTCTTT
>16|.|.|TRBJ1-1|TRBV5-1
CASARDGYGSNTEAFF
TGCGCCAGCGCTCGTGACGGGTATGGGTCGAACACTGAAGCTTTCTTT
>16|.|TRBD2|TRBJ2-3|TRBV7-9
CASSRRLADFTDTQYF
TGTGCCAGCAGCCGTAGACTAGCGGATTTCACAGATACGCAGTATTTT
>14|.|.|TRBJ1-2|TRBV24-1
CATSDARARGIYTF
TGTGCCACCAGTGACGCGAGGGCGCGTGGGATCTACACCTTC
>14|.|.|TRBJ1-5|TRBV4-1
CASSPSGTSQPQHF
TGCGCCAGCAGTCCCTCCGGGACTTCCCAGCCCCAGCATTTT
>16|once|TRBD2|TRBJ2-3|TRBV5-4
CASSGTSGVDTDTQYF
TGTGCCAGCAGTGGGACTAGCGGGGTTGACACAGATACGCAGTATTTT
>13|.|.|TRBJ2-1|TRBV29-1
CSVASSPHNEQFF
TGCAGCGTTGCGTCTAGTCCCCACAATGAGCAGTTCTTC
>17|once|TRBD1|TRBJ1-5|TRBV6-1
CASSDRGGAYSNQPQHF
TGTGCCAGCAGTGATAGAGGGGGCGCTTATAGCAATCAGCCCCAGCATTTT
>16|.|.|TRBJ1-2|TRBV11-2
CASSANLQGKNYGYTF
TGTGCCAGCAGCGCCAACCTCCAGGGGAAGAACTATGGCTACACCTTC
>15|.|TRBD2|TRBJ2-3|TRBV9
CASSVDPGGTDTQYF
TGTGCCAGCAGCGTAGATCCGGGGGGAACAGATACGCAGTATTTT
>13|.|.|TRBJ1-1|TRBV7-9
CASSLEQDSEAFF
TGTGCCAGCAGCTTAGAGCAGGACAGTGAAGCTTTCTTT
>15|.|TRBD1|TRBJ1-2|TRBV19
CASSIRQGARKGYTF
TGTGCCAGTAGTATAAGACAGGGGGCTCGGAAGGGCTACACCTTC
>14|few|.|TRBJ1-1|TRBV5-4
CASSSTRGGTEAFF
TGTGCCAGCAGCTCCACAAGGGGGGGCACTGAAGCTTTCTTT
>14|.|.|TRBJ2-7|TRBV10-3
CAISPGTRAYEQYF
TGTGCCATCAGCCCCGGGACAAGAGCCTACGAGCAGTACTTC
>13|.|.|TRBJ2-5|TRBV10-3
CAITHSEQETQYF
TGTGCCATCACCCACAGTGAACAAGAGACCCAGTACTTC
>13|.|.|TRBJ2-7|TRBV27
CASSLRRGYEQYF
TGTGCCAGCAGTTTACGGCGGGGTTACGAGCAGTACTTC
>16|.|TRBD1|TRBJ1-5|TRBV27
CASSPGTGRSNQPQHF
TGTGCCAGCAGTCCCGGGACAGGGAGAAGCAATCAGCCCCAGCATTTT
>15|.|.|TRBJ1-5|TRBV2
CASRKVQNSNQPQHF
TGTGCCAGCAGGAAGGTACAGAATAGCAATCAGCCCCAGCATTTT
>13|.|TRBD1|TRBJ1-2|TRBV7-3
CASSDRQGGGYTF
TGTGCCAGCAGCGATCGACAGGGAGGTGGCTACACCTTC
>15|few|.|TRBJ1-4|TRBV5-1
CASRGRDSTNEKLFF
TGCGCCAGCCGAGGGAGAGATTCAACTAATGAAAAACTGTTTTTT
>19|.|.|TRBJ2-7|TRBV4-3
CASSQDIGAGQVGLGEQYF
TGCGCCAGCAGCCAAGATATTGGGGCTGGGCAGGTCGGCTTGGGGGAGCAGTACTTC
>12|.|.|TRBJ2-1|TRBV7-9
CASSPPSDEQFF
TGTGCCAGCAGCCCCCCCAGCGATGAGCAGTTCTTC
>16|.|TRBD1|TRBJ1-1|TRBV2
CASSASAGTGNTEAFF
TGTGCCAGCAGTGCATCCGCCGGGACAGGGAACACTGAAGCTTTCTTT
>18|few|TRBD1|TRBJ1-6|TRBV4-1
CASSQAYRGVAYNSPLHF
TGCGCCAGCAGCCAAGCATACAGGGGAGTAGCCTATAATTCACCCCTCCACTTT
>14|.|.|TRBJ2-2|TRBV28
CASNDRPNTGELFF
TGTGCCAGCAATGACAGACCGAACACCGGGGAGCTGTTTTTT
>15|.|.|TRBJ2-2|TRBV2
CASQGSGRYTGELFF
TGTGCCAGCCAGGGCTCCGGCAGATACACCGGGGAGCTGTTTTTT
>13|.|.|TRBJ1-3|TRBV29-1
CSVALYSGNTIYF
TGCAGCGTTGCTTTGTACTCTGGAAACACCATATATTTT
>14|.|.|TRBJ1-6|TRBV5-6
CASSLPDYNSPLHF
TGTGCCAGCAGCTTGCCAGACTATAATTCACCCCTCCACTTT
>15|.|TRBD1|TRBJ1-4|TRBV4-1
CASSLYTGASEKLFF
TGCGCCAGCAGCCTGTATACAGGGGCGAGTGAAAAACTGTTTTTT
>11|once|.|TRBJ1-4|TRBV12-3/TRBV12-4
CASSLGALLFF
TGTGCCAGTAGCTTAGGGGCTTTACTGTTTTTT
>14|.|TRBD1|TRBJ2-5|TRBV18
CASSPPTGVKTQYF
TGTGCCAGCTCACCACCGACAGGGGTAAAGACCCAGTACTTC
>12|.|TRBD1|TRBJ2-5|TRBV29-1
CSAFEGAETQYF
TGCAGCGCATTCGAGGGGGCAGAGACCCAGTACTTC
>13|.|.|TRBJ2-1|TRBV30
CAWSINSYNEQFF
TGTGCCTGGAGTATTAACTCCTACAATGAGCAGTTCTTC
>15|.|.|TRBJ1-6|TRBV15
CATSLGSSYNSPLHF
TGTGCCACCAGCCTTGGTAGCTCCTATAATTCACCCCTCCACTTT
>12|.|.|TRBJ2-7|TRBV24-1
CAPGRRYYEQYF
TGTGCCCCCGGACGGAGGTACTACGAGCAGTACTTC